Described below is a single T cell receptor beta chain sequence and its context. No antigen is known for it. Per-nucleotide qualities are absent, and no much larger clonotype sits a single base away. For deep sequencing, each PBMC sample was run in six replicates, with libraries mostly built from 400 to 550 ng of input genomic DNA. TCRbeta libraries were prepared with the immunoSEQ hsTCRbeta kit according to the manufacturer's instructions. The completed libraries were mixed into a single pool at 3 nM, then sequenced with an Illumina NovaSeq 6000 S4 flow cell. In the source study's methods: Raw data preprocessing and quality control were performed with the immunoSEQ Analyzer. The analysis was restricted to productive rearrangements, with each unique CDR3 amino acid sequence defining a clonotype. Repertoire clonality was estimated as the Gini-Simpson index, which was computed with the R package tcR. Student's t test was used to compare Gini indices, while Pearson correlation assessed associations with tumor size change. The clones in this table, taken by TCRdb from immuneACCESS, are in-frame only. Not every clone is retained; where verified, under half of the shortfall comes from an unresolved V gene, and the cause of the rest is unknown. The DNA gave D and trimming, while V, J and clone size come from that table. For this sample there are over 5,500 clones; just over 75% appear just once. More than 3% of the sample is held by the ten biggest clonotypes.

The sample's time point label, decoded: before neoadjuvant nivolumab. None of the patients had received prior systemic or radiation treatment, and all were newly diagnosed with stage II-IVA oral cavity squamous cell carcinoma. The cohort consisted of patients with HPV-negative, locally advanced oral cavity squamous cell carcinoma. Peripheral blood mononuclear cells were analyzed directly, without maintenance or expansion in culture. The samples were drawn from a longitudinal correlative study tied to a single-arm phase II trial testing neoadjuvant nivolumab in oral cavity squamous cell carcinoma. Subject-matched pre- and post-treatment PBMCs and tumors from three responders and three non-responders were subjected to genomic DNA-based TCRbeta sequencing. Peripheral blood mononuclear cells were collected before nivolumab treatment and were collected again after treatment, at the time of surgery. The Maxwell RSC DNA from Cells kit was used to isolate genomic DNA from PBMCs.

These data come from a study of neoadjuvant anti-PD-1 for oral cavity cancer (dated by TCRdb to the early 2020s). For context, the study as a whole: Three to four biweekly doses of nivolumab at 3 mg/kg were mostly administered to patients before curative-intent surgical resection. For patients who did not progress, a fourth nivolumab dose was given around day 43, followed by definitive surgical resection on days 50-56. Responders were defined as patients with complete response, partial response or stable disease by RECIST 1.1; non-responders were defined as patients with progression. The parent correlative cohort had eleven to twelve patients and a response rate of 30% to 35%.

What the work shows at the level of the full study, not this receptor alone: After neoadjuvant nivolumab, T cell clonality (Gini index) in PBMCs was significantly higher in non-responders than in responders. Higher pretreatment blood Treg/Th17 ratios correlated with higher pretreatment blood TCRbeta clonality and lower post-treatment tumor TCRbeta clonality. Only a few patients per response group were included in the TCR analyses, and larger cohorts for validation were called for by the authors.

This receptor was taken from a person aged 35 to 85 with oral cavity squamous cell carcinoma. The source was PBMCs, collected before nivolumab (anti-PD-1) treatment.

Here is the DNA: TGTGCCAGCAGTTTAGGGACAGGGGTCGGGGATAGCAATCAGCCCCAGCATTTT. Its product reads: CASSLGTGVGDSNQPQHF. The chain links TRBV28 with TRBJ1-5; 10 bases in the junction line up with TRBD1. V is pruned by 2 bases and J by 0 bases, leaving 7 bases of the junction without a gene match. From a lookup of the germline V gene, CDR1 and CDR2 are MDHEN and SYDVKM. The CDR3, from cysteine to phenylalanine, totals 18 residues. Only CDR3 DNA remains: 54 bases, in frame from the first base.